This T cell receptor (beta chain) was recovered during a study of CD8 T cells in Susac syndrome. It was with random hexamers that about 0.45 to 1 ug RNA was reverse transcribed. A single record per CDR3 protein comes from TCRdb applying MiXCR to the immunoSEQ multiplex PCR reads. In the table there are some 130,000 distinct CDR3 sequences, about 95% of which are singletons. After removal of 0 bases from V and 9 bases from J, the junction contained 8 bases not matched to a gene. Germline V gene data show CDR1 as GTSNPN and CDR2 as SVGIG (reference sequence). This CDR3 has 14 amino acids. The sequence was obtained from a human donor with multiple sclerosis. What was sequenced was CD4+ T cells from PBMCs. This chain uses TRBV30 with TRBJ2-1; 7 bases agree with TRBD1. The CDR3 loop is CAWSVTGQRTEQFF. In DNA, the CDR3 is TGTGCCTGGAGTGTGACAGGGCAACGGACTGAGCAGTTCTTC.